This T cell receptor (beta chain) stems from a study of breast tumors, draining lymph nodes, adjacent tissues. Breast cancer patients provided tissue from their axillary draining lymph nodes. Each CDR3 protein is one row after TCRdb ran MiXCR on the multiplex PCR reads. The top ten clones hold under 4.5% of a sample with approximately 210,000 distinct CDR3 sequences, less than 40% of them seen once. A note on this clonotype: The CDR3 end shows no conserved phenylalanine or tryptophan, and so a read error is likely.

Source material: axillary lymph node tissue. This TCR was sampled from a female donor with breast cancer. Some clones in this sample may be carry-over from other donors' samples.

The DNA of the CDR3 is TGTGCCACCAGTGATAGGGGACTAGCGGGAGCCGTTGAGCAGTTCCTC. It encodes CATSDRGLAGAVEQFL. The chain couples TRBV24-1 to TRBJ2-1; 14 bases agree with TRBD2. Germline CDR1 reads KGHDR; CDR2 reads SFDVKD. Trimming removed 3 bases from V and 9 bases from J; junction bases left unmatched: 6. CDR3 length equals 16 residues.